Below, one TCR beta chain is given with its context. This record belongs to a study of blood T cell repertoires in COVID-19. In the authors' methods: By means of reference gene primer amplification, nucleated cell counts were estimated. The data were produced by immunoSEQ multiplex PCR, yet TCRdb's version contains in-frame clones alone and is incomplete. The DNA gave D and trimming, while V, J and clone size come from that table. This table holds about 81,000 clones, roughly 83% found once. This TCR was sampled from a human donor in a cohort sampled during active COVID-19. The sequenced sample consisted of peripheral blood.

The CDR3 loop reads CASSQVLAGGSTDTQYF. The CDR3 bases are TGTGCCAGCAGCCAGGTTTTAGCGGGGGGGAGCACAGATACGCAGTATTTT. V usage is TRBV4-2 and J usage is TRBJ2-3; 11 bases fit TRBD2. The ends lost 3 bases at V and 0 bases at J; junction bases unmatched: 5. Germline V lookup: CDR1 LGHNA, CDR2 YNFKEQ. The CDR3 is 17 residues long.